This T cell receptor beta chain appears in the sequencing data of a study of brain T cells in children with intractable seizures. The CDR3 runs to 13 residues. From germline, CDR1 is SEHNR and CDR2 FQNEAQ (reference sequence). V was clipped by 1 base and J by 6 bases, with 8 bases between them. This clone was counted only a few times. Antigen unknown. Surgery cases with the highest brain T cell transcript signatures were chosen for sequencing. Pre-surgery treatment included at least one anti-epileptic drug. Repertoires were generated with immunoSEQ multiplex PCR, while TCRdb's copy carries only in-frame clones and drops some. The data contain about 9,000 clones, 69% of them singletons. Study conclusions and caveats: Top 50 brain clonotypes included both public and private clones. Pre- and post-surgery blood differed in depth, so pre-surgery absences may be undersampling.

The chain links TRBV7-9 to TRBJ2-3; D is ambiguous. This sequence was found in a girl aged 2 to 9 with tuberous sclerosis and intractable seizures. The sample was resected brain tissue, taken at surgery. This chain's CDR3 is CASSLDSPDTQYF. CDR3 sequence (DNA): TGTGCCAGCAGCTTAGACAGCCCGGATACGCAGTATTTT.